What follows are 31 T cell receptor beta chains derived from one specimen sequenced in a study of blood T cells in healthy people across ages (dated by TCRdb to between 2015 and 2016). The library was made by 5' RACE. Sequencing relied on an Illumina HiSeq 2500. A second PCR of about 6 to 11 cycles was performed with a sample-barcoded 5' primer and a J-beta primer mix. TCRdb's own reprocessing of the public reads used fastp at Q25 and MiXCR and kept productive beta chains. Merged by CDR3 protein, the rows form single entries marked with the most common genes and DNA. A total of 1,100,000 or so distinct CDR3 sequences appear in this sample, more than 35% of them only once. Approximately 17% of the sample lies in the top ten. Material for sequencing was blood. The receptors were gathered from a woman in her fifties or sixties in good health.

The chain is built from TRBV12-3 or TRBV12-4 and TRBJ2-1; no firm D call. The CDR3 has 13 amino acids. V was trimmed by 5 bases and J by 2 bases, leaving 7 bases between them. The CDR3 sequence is CASSDVTYNEQFF. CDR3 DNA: TGTGCCAGCAGTGACGTAACCTACAATGAGCAGTTCTTC.

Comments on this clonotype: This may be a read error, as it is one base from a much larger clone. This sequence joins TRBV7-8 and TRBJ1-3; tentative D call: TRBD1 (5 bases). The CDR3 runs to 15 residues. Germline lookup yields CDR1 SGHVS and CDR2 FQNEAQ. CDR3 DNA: TGTGCCAGCAGCTTGGGGGGGACCTCTGGAGACACCATATATTTT. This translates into CASSLGGTSGDTIYF.

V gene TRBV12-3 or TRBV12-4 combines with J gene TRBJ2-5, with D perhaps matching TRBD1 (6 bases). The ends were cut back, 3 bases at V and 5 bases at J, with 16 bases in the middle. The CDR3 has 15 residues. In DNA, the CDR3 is TGTGCCAGCAGTTTTTGGGACACCTCCTTTGAGACCCAGTACTTC. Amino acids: CASSFWDTSFETQYF.

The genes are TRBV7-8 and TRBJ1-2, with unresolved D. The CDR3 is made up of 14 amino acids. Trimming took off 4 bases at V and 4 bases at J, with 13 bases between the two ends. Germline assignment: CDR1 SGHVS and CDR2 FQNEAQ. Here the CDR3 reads CASSSHGNFYGYTF. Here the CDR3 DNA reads TGTGCCAGCAGCTCACACGGGAACTTCTATGGCTACACCTTC.

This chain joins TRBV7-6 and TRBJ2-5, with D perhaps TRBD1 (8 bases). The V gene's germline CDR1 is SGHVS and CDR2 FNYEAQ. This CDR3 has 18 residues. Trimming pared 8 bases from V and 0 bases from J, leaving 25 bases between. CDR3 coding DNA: TGTGCCAGCCATAAGACAGGGGCGGGAGCTACGAACCAAGAGACCCAGTACTTC. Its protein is CASHKTGAGATNQETQYF.

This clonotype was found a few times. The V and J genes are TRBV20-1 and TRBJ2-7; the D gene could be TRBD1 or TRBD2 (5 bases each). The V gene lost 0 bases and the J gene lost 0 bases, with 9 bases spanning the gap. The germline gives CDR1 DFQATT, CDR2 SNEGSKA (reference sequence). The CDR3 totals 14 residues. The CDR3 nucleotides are TGCAGTGCTAGAGATTGGGACCACTCCTACGAGCAGTACTTC. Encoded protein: CSARDWDHSYEQYF.

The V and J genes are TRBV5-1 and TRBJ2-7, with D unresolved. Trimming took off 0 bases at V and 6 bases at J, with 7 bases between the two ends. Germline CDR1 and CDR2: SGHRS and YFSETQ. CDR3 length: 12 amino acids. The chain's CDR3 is CASSLEPCEQYF. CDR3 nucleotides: TGCGCCAGCAGCTTGGAACCCTGCGAGCAGTACTTC.

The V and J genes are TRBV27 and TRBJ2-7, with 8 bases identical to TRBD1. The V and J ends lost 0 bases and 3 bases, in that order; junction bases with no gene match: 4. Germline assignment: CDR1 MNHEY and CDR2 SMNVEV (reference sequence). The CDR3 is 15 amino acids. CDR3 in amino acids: CASSLSTGALYEQYF. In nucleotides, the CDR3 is TGTGCCAGCAGTTTATCGACAGGGGCGCTCTACGAGCAGTACTTC.

Here the CDR3 reads CASRPDSGGGTQYF. The CDR3 DNA sequence: TGTGCCAGCAGACCCGACAGCGGTGGTGGGACCCAGTACTTC. The rearrangement uses TRBV27 and TRBJ2-4; D could derive from TRBD1 or TRBD2 (5 bases each). The J call is uncertain, as TRBJ2-5 better fits the DNA end. From germline, CDR1 is MNHEY and CDR2 SMNVEV (reference sequence). This CDR3 region has 14 residues.

CDR3 nucleotides: TGTGCCAGCAGTTGGATTCCGGGACAGGGGGCCCACAATGAGCAGTACTTC. This sequence encodes CASSWIPGQGAHNEQYF. The rearrangement joins TRBV12-3 or TRBV12-4 to TRBJ2-1; 12 bases match TRBD1. The J call may be in error: the DNA end matches TRBJ2-7 better. CDR3 size: 17 residues.

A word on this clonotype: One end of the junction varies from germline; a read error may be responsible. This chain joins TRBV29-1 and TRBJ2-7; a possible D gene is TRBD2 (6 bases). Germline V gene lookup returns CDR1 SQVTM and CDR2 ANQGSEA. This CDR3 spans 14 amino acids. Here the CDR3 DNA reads TGCAGCGTTTTTGTGGAGGGGTCCTCCTACGGGCAGTACTTC. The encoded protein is CSVFVEGSSYGQYF.

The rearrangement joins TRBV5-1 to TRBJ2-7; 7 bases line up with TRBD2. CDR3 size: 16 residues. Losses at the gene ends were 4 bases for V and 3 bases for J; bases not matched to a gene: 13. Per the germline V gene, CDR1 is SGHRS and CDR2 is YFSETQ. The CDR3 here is CASSPDLGGEDYEQYF. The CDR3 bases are TGCGCCAGCAGCCCGGATTTGGGGGGGGAGGACTACGAGCAGTACTTC.

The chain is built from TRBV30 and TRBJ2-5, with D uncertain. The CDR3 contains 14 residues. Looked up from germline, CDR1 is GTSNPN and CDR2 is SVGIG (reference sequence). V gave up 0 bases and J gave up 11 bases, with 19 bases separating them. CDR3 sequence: CAWSVGNVINEQYF. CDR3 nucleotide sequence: TGTGCCTGGAGTGTGGGTAACGTGATCAATGAGCAGTACTTC.

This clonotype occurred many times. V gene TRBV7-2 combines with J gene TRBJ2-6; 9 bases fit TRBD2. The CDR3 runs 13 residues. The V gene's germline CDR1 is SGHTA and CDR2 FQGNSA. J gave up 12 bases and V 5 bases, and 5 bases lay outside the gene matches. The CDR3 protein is CASSPGTSTVLTF. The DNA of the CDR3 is TGTGCCAGCAGCCCCGGGACTAGCACCGTCCTGACTTTC.

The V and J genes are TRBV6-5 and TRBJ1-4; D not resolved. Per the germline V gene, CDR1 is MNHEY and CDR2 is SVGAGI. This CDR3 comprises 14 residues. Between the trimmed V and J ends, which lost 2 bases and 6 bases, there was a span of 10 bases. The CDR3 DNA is TGTGCCAGCAGTTACAAGGGCTGGGATGAAAAACTGTTTTTT. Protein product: CASSYKGWDEKLFF.

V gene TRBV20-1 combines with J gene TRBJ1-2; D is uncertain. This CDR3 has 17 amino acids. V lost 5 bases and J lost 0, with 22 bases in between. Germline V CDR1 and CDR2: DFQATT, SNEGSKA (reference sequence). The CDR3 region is CSALIPDETITNYGYTF. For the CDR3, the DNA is TGCAGTGCTCTGATTCCGGACGAAACTATCACTAACTATGGCTACACCTTC.

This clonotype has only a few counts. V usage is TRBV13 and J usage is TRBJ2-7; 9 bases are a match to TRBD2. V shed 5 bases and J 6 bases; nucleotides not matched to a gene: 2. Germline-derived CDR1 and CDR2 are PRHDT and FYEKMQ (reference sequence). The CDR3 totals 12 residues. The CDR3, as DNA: TGTGCCAGCAGCGAGACTAGCGGCGAGCAGTACTTC. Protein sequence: CASSETSGEQYF.

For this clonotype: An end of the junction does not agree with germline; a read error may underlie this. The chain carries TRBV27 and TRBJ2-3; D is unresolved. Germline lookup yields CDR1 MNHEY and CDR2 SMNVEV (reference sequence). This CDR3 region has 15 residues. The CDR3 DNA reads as TGTGCCAGCAGTCCTGCCGGCGGCTCCACAGTTACGCAGTATTTT. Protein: CASSPAGGSTVTQYF.

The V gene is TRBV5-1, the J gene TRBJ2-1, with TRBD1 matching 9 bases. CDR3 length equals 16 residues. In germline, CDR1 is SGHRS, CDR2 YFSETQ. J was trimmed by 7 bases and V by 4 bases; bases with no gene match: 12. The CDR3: CASSRTGQGFGNEQFF. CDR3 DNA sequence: TGCGCCAGCAGCCGAACGGGACAGGGTTTCGGGAATGAGCAGTTCTTC. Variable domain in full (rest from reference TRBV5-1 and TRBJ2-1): KAGVTQTPRYLIKTRGQQVTLSCSPISGHRSVSWYQQTPGQGLQFLFEYFSETQRNKGNFPGRFSGRQFSNSRSEMNVSTLELGDSALYLCASSRTGQGFGNEQFFGPGTRLTVL.

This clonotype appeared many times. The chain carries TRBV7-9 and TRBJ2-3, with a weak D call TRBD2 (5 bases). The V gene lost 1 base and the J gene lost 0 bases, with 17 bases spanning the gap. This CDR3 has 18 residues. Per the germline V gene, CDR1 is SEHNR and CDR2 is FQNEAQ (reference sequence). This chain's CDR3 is CASSLGGFGVRSTDTQYF. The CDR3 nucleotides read TGTGCCAGCAGCTTAGGTGGTTTCGGGGTTAGGAGCACAGATACGCAGTATTTT. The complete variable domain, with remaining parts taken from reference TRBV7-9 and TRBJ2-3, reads DTGVSQNPRHKITKRGQNVTFRCDPISEHNRLYWYRQTLGQGPEFLTYFQNEAQLEKSRLLSDRFSAERPKGSFSTLEIQRTEQGDSAMYLCASSLGGFGVRSTDTQYFGPGTRLTVL.

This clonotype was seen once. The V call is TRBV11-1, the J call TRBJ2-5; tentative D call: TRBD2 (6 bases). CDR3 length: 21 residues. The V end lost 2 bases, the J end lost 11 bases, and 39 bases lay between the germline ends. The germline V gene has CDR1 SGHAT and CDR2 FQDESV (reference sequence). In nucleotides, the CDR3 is TGTGCCAGCAGCTTATACCAGTGGAGTAGCGGTAATATTCAATTGGGAAATGAGCAGTACTTC. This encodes CASSLYQWSSGNIQLGNEQYF.

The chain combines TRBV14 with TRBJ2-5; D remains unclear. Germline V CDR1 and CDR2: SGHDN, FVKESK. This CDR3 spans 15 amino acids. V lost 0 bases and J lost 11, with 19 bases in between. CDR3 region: CASSQDSQRGYEQYF. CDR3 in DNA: TGTGCCAGCAGCCAAGATAGTCAGAGAGGTTATGAGCAGTACTTC. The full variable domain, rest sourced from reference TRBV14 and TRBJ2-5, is EAGVTQFPSHSVIEKGQTVTLRCDPISGHDNLYWYRRVMGKEIKFLLHFVKESKQDESGMPNNRFLAERTGGTYSTLKVQPAELEDSGVYFCASSQDSQRGYEQYFGPGTRLLVL.

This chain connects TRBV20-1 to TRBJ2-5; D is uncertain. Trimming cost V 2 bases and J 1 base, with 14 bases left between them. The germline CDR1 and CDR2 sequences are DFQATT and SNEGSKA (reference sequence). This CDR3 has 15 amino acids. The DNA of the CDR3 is TGCAGTGCTAGAAAAGCAGGAATGACCCAAGAGACCCAGTACTTC. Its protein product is CSARKAGMTQETQYF.

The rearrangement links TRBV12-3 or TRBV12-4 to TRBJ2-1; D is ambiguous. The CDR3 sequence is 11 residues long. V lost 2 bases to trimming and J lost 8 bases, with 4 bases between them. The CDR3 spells CASSLKHEQFF. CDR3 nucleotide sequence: TGTGCCAGCAGTTTAAAACATGAGCAGTTCTTC.

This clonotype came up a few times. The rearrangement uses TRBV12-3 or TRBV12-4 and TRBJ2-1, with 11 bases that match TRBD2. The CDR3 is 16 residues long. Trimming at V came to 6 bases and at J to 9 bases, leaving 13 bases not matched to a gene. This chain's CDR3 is CASSPASGRPHREQFF. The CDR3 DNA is TGTGCCAGCAGCCCCGCTAGCGGGAGGCCCCACCGTGAGCAGTTCTTC.

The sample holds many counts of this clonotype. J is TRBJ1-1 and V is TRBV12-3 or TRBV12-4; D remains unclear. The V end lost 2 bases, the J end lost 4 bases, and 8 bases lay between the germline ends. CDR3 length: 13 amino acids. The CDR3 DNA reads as TGTGCCAGCAGTTTAAGTCAGTTCACTGAAGCTTTCTTT. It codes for CASSLSQFTEAFF.

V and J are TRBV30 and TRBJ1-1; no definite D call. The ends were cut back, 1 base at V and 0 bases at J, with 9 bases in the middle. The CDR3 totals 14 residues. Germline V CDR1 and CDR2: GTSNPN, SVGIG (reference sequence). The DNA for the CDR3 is TGTGCCTGGAGTGCCTACAGTATGAACACTGAAGCTTTCTTT. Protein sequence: CAWSAYSMNTEAFF.

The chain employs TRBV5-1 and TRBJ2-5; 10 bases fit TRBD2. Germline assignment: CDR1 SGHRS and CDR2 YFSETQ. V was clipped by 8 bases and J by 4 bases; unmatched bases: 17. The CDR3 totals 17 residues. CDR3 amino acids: CASSPETSGRARETQYF. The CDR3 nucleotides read TGCGCCAGTAGTCCCGAAACCAGCGGGAGGGCCCGAGAGACCCAGTACTTC. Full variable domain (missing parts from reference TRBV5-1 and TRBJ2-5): KAGVTQTPRYLIKTRGQQVTLSCSPISGHRSVSWYQQTPGQGLQFLFEYFSETQRNKGNFPGRFSGRQFSNSRSEMNVSTLELGDSALYLCASSPETSGRARETQYFGPGTRLLVL.

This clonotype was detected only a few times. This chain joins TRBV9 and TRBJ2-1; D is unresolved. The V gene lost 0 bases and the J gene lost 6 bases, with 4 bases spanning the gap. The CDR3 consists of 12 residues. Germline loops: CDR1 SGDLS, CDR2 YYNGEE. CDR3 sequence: CASSVVVNEQFF. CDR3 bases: TGTGCCAGCAGCGTAGTAGTCAATGAGCAGTTCTTC.

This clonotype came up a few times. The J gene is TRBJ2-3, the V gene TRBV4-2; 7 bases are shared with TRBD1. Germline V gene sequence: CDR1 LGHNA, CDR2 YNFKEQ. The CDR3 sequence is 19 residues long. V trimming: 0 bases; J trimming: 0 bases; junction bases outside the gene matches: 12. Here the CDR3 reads CASSQEEGTEGRSTDTQYF. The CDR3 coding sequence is TGTGCCAGCAGCCAAGAAGAAGGGACAGAAGGGCGTAGCACAGATACGCAGTATTTT.

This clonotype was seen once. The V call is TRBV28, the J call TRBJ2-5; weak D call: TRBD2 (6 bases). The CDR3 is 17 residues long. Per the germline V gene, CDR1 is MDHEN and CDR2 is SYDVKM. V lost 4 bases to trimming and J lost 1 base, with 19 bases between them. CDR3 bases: TGTGCCAGCAGTTCGGCCTTGGGGGGTAGCGGCCAAGAGACCCAGTACTTC. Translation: CASSSALGGSGQETQYF.